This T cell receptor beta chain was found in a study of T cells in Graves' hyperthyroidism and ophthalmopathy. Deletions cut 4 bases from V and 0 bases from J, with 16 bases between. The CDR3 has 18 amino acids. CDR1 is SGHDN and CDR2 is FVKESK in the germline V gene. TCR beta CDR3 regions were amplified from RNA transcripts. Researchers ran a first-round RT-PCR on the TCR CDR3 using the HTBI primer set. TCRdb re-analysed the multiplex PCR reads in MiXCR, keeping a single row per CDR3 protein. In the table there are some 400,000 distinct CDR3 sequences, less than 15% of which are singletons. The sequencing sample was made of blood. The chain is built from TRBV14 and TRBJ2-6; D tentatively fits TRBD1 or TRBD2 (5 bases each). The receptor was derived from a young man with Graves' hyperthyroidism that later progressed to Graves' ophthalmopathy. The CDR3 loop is CASSLYRDGNSGANVLTF. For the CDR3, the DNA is TGTGCCAGCAGCCTGTACCGGGACGGTAACTCTGGGGCCAACGTCCTGACTTTC.